Included here is one TCR beta chain sequence, with context. Its matching antigen is unknown. A junction end diverges from the germline sequence, so it may reflect a read error. A volume of 8 to 10 ml of fresh peripheral blood supplied the PBMCs. This CDR3 has 13 residues. CDR1 is WSHSY, CDR2 SAAADI, per germline. The data are from a study of Graves' ophthalmopathy and Graves' hyperthyroidism. Study at large: Sampling took place at initial diagnosis, with peripheral blood obtained before any treatment.

Notes on the study in general: Among expanded thyroid clonotypes above 0.001 frequency, most also occurred in blood. For predicting ophthalmopathy progression, the model had roughly 64% sensitivity and roughly 77% specificity.

The TCR beta CDR3 regions underwent amplification from RNA transcripts. Amplification began with first-round RT-PCR using HTBI primers, then second-round multiplex PCR was performed. TCRdb passed the multiplex PCR reads through MiXCR, listing each CDR3 protein once. The sample contains about 740,000 distinct CDR3 sequences, 35% to 50% of which appear only once. The sample was peripheral blood. The chain has TRBV10-2 and TRBJ2-7; D gene unclear. This TCR derives from an adult man with Graves' ophthalmopathy. The CDR3 loop is CASSISPSNEQYF. For the CDR3, the DNA is TGCGCCAGCAGTATATCCCCCTCCAACGAGCAGTACTTC.